Sequencing of this TCR beta chain was carried out in a study of long-term antiretroviral therapy in people with HIV. Across the study: The study's earliest collections predate the 2015 immediate-ART recommendation by about a decade.

Runs used v3.0 of the immunoSEQ assay and were done at survey level. Profiled with immunoSEQ multiplex PCR; TCRdb holds only in-frame clones, not every one. The sample has fewer than 35,000 clones; 75% to 85% are singletons. Findings and limits, study-wide: Relative to control repertoires, HIV repertoires exhibited narrower CDR3 length ranges.

Trimming pared 3 bases from V and 0 bases from J, leaving 6 bases between. CDR3 length equals 13 residues. CDR1 and CDR2 from the germline V gene are MDHEN and SYDVKM. A note on this clone: Its target is not known.

The specimen was unsorted PBMCs, collected around 3.3 years after starting antiretroviral therapy. This clonotype was obtained from a man aged 18-30 years with HIV. The chain has TRBV28 and TRBJ2-7; no clear D gene. CDR3 amino acids: CASSFPSSYEQYF. For the CDR3, the DNA is TGTGCCAGCAGTTTCCCCAGCTCCTACGAGCAGTACTTC.